This TCR beta chain was captured in a study of CXCR3 chemokines and chemotherapy response in bladder cancer (dated by TCRdb to the early 2020s). Regarding the study in general: Whether chemotherapy response in human bladder cancer was predicted by intratumoral CXCR3 chemokine system activity was examined in the study.

The library was obtained by PCR. These reads were obtained on an Illumina HiSeq 2500. TCRdb reprocessing: public reads trimmed at Q25 with fastp, clones called with MiXCR, in-frame beta chains kept. Merged by CDR3 protein, the rows form single entries marked with the most common genes and DNA. The sample yields 7,000 to 10,000 distinct CDR3 sequences; roughly 24% were counted once. The ten largest clones represent about 10% of the sample. Judged by its sample share, this clonotype qualifies as medium-sized (0.01 to 0.1%). The clone's antigen remains unknown. No base quality values were provided; no much bigger clone lies one nucleotide off. The germline V gene (reference sequence) sets CDR1 to MNHNY and CDR2 to SVGAGI. The CDR3 numbers 16 residues from cysteine through phenylalanine. Kept here is only the CDR3 DNA, which spans 48 bases and is read in frame from base 1. V and J are truncated by 5 bases and 2 bases respectively, leaving an intervening sequence of 19 bases.

This chain joins TRBV6-6 to TRBJ2-7, with the D segment identity uncertain. The specimen was obtained from a patient whose treatment included neoadjuvant chemotherapy. This receptor was obtained from a human donor with bladder cancer that did not respond to neoadjuvant chemotherapy. Here the CDR3 is given as CASSPQLGVSTYEQYF. The base sequence is TGTGCCAGCAGTCCCCAGTTAGGAGTCTCGACCTACGAGCAGTACTTC.